This T cell receptor beta chain came from a study of T cell responses to AZD1222 COVID-19 vaccine. Study-level background: Investigators merged groups given second doses at roughly 4 or roughly 12 weeks.

Comment on this clone: Its cognate antigen is unknown.

The table came from immunoSEQ multiplex PCR; TCRdb's copy has only in-frame clones and leaves some out. The top ten clones hold around 1.6% of a sample with about 130,000 clones, 75% to 90% of them seen once. Study-wide results and caveats: Unmutated variant regions reportedly attract nearly half of all spike-specific TCRs. The donors showed a predominance of white British ancestry and of females, with possible underestimation of clonal diversity. Dominant at 160-218 and 743-854, vaccine-associated CD4 TCRs also spanned spike.

The sample in question was peripheral blood, obtained on day 0 of AZD1222 vaccination. The clonotype originates from an adult in good health.

The CDR3 reads CASSGSWTGQETQYF. The CDR3 DNA reads as TGTGCCAGCAGCGGCAGCTGGACAGGGCAAGAGACCCAGTACTTC. The chain joins TRBV7-9 to TRBJ2-5, with 8 bases matching TRBD1. Germline loops: CDR1 SEHNR, CDR2 FQNEAQ (reference sequence). The CDR3 extends over 15 amino acids. V trimming: 5 bases; J trimming: 2 bases; junction bases outside the gene matches: 7.